This note documents a single T cell receptor beta chain sequence. Its specificity is unknown. The sample originates from a study of OX40 agonist ivuxolimab in advanced cancers. General study points: Some of the nonresponding patients also showed low levels of normalized T-cell clonal expansion.

Trimming took 5 bases from V and 5 from J; bases not matched to a gene: 3. This CDR3 comprises 13 residues. Germline lookup yields CDR1 LNHDA and CDR2 SQIVND (reference sequence). Sequencing was performed with immunoSEQ multiplex PCR; in TCRdb, only in-frame clones are kept and a portion is missing. The sample holds fewer than 70,000 clones, roughly nine tenths seen once. The sample in question was CD4+ or CD8+ T cells sorted from blood, obtained in a trial of the OX40 agonist ivuxolimab. The V gene is TRBV19, the J gene TRBJ2-1, with 7 bases fitting TRBD1. The receptor was derived from an adult with an advanced solid tumor such as melanoma, head and neck, liver or kidney cancer. CDR3 residues: CASSSTGHNEQFF. CDR3 in DNA: TGTGCCAGTAGTTCGACAGGGCACAATGAGCAGTTCTTC.